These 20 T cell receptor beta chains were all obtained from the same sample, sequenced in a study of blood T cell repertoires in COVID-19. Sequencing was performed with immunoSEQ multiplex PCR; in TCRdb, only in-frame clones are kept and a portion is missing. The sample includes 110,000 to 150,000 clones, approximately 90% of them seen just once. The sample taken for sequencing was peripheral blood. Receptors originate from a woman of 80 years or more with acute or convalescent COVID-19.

The DNA of the CDR3 is TGTGCCGCCCAGGAACAGGGAAGCTCCTACAATGAGCAGTTCTTC. Protein product: CAAQEQGSSYNEQFF. The gene calls are TRBV10-3 and TRBJ2-1; perhaps TRBD1 as D (6 bases). Trimming removed 11 bases at V and 0 bases at J, with 17 bases between. This CDR3 spans 15 amino acids. Germline CDR1 ENHRY, CDR2 SYGVKD.

CDR3 sequence (DNA): TGTGCCAGCGGCCCGACAGGAGAGAATCAGCCCCAGCATTTT. This codes for CASGPTGENQPQHF. The chain recombines TRBV25-1 with TRBJ1-5, with TRBD1 as a possible D gene (6 bases). V lost 8 bases, J lost 4 bases, and 15 bases lay in between. The CDR3 is made up of 14 amino acids. CDR1 MGHDK and CDR2 SYGVNS come from the germline V gene.

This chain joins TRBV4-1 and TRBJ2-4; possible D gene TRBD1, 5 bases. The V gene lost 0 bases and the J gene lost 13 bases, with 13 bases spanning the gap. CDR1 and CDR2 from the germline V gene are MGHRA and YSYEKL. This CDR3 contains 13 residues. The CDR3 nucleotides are TGCGCCAGCAGCCAAGACAGGGCCGCAAGACAGTACTTC. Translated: CASSQDRAARQYF.

As DNA, the CDR3 is TGTGCCAGCAGCTTAGTGGCAATTCGAAATGAGCAGTTCTTC. Protein sequence: CASSLVAIRNEQFF. The gene calls are TRBV7-2 and TRBJ2-1, with unresolved D. V lost 1 base to trimming and J lost 7 bases, with 11 bases between them. The CDR3 is made up of 14 amino acids. Germline CDR1 reads SGHTA; CDR2 reads FQGNSA.

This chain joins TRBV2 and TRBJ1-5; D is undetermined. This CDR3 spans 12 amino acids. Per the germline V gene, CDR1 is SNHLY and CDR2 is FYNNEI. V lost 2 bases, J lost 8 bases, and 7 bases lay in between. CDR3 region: CASSEPPEPQHF. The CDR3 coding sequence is TGTGCCAGCAGTGAACCCCCGGAGCCCCAGCATTTT.

The CDR3 spells CASSLEGGEWETQYF. The CDR3, as DNA: TGCGCCAGCAGCTTGGAGGGCGGGGAGTGGGAGACCCAGTACTTC. This rearrangement joins TRBV5-1 to TRBJ2-5; a possible D gene is TRBD2 (6 bases). Trimming stripped 0 bases from V and 5 bases from J, with 14 bases between. The CDR3 is made up of 15 amino acids. The germline CDR1 and CDR2 sequences are SGHRS and YFSETQ.

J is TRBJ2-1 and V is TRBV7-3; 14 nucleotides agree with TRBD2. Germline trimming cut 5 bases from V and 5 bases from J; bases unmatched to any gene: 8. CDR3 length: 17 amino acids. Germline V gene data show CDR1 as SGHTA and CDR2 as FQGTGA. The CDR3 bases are TGTGCCAGCAGCCCAGGGACTAGCGGGGGAATTGACAATGAGCAGTTCTTC. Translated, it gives CASSPGTSGGIDNEQFF.

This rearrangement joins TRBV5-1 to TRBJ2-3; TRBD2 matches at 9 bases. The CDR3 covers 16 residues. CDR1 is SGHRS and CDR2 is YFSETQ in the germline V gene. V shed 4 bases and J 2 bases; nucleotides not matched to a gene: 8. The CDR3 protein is CASSARGGDFTDTQYF. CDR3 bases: TGCGCCAGCAGCGCCCGCGGGGGGGACTTCACAGATACGCAGTATTTT.

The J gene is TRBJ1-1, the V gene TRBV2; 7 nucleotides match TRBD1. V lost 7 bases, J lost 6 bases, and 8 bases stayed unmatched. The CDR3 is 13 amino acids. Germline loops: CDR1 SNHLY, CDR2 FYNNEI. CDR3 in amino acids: CASIRDQGAEAFF. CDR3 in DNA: TGTGCCAGCATTAGGGACCAGGGGGCTGAAGCTTTCTTT.

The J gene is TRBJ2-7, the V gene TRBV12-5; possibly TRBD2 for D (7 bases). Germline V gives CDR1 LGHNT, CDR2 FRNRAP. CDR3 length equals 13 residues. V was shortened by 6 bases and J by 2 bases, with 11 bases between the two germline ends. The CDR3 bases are TGTGCTAGTGGCCGGGGGGCTGCCTACGAGCAGTACTTC. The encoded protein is CASGRGAAYEQYF.

CDR3 region: CASSVGNRGYYGYTF. The CDR3 DNA is TGTGCCAGCAGCGTAGGGAACAGGGGGTACTATGGCTACACCTTC. The chain recombines TRBV9 with TRBJ1-2; 8 nucleotides align to TRBD1. Unmatched junction bases numbered 4, after V lost 0 bases and J lost 3 bases. The CDR3 loop spans 15 amino acids. Looked up from germline, CDR1 is SGDLS and CDR2 is YYNGEE.

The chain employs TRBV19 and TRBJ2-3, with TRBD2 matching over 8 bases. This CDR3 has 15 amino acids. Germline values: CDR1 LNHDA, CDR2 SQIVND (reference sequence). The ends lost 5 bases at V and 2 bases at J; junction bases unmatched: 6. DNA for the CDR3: TGTGCCAGTAGTTCGACTAGCGCTTTCACAGATACGCAGTATTTT. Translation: CASSSTSAFTDTQYF. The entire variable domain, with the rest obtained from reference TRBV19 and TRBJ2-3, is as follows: DGGITQSPKYLFRKEGQNVTLSCEQNLNHDAMYWYRQDPGQGLRLIYYSQIVNDFQKGDIAEGYSVSREKKESFPLTVTSAQKNPTAFYLCASSSTSAFTDTQYFGPGTRLTVL.

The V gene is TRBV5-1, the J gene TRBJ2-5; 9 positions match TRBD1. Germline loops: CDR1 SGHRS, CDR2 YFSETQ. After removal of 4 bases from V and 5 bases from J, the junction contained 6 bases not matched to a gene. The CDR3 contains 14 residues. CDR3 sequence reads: CASSNTGGGETQYF. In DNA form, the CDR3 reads TGCGCCAGCAGCAACACAGGGGGCGGTGAGACCCAGTACTTC.

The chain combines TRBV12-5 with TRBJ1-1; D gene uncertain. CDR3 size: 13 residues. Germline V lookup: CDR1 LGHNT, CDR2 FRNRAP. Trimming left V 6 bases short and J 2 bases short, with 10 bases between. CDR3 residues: CASGADFNTEAFF. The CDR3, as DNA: TGTGCTAGTGGAGCAGACTTTAACACTGAAGCTTTCTTT.

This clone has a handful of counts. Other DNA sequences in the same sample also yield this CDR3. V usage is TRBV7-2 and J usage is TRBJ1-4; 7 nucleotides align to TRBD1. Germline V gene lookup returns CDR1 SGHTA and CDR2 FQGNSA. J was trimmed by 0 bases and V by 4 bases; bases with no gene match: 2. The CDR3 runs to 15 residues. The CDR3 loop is CASSSQGATNEKLFF. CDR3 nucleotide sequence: TGTGCCAGCAGCTCCCAGGGGGCAACTAATGAAAAACTGTTTTTT.

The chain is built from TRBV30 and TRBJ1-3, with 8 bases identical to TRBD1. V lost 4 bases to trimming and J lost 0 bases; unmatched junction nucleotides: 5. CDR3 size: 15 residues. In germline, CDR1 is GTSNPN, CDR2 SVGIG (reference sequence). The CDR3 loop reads CAWKTGAFSGNTIYF. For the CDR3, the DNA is TGTGCCTGGAAGACAGGGGCCTTCTCTGGAAACACCATATATTTT.

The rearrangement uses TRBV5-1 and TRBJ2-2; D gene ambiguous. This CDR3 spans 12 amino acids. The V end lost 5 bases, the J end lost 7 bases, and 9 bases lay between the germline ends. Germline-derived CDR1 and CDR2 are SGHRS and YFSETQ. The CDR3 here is CASREVGGELFF. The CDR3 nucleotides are TGCGCCAGCAGAGAGGTGGGCGGGGAGCTGTTTTTT.

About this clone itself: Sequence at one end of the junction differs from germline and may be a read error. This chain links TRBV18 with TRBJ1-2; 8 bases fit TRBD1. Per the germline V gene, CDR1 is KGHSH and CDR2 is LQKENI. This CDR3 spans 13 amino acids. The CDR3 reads CASSPNLQGGYTF. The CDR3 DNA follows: TGTGCCAGCTCACCGAATCTACAGGGGGGCTATACCTTC.

In DNA form, the CDR3 reads TGTGCCAGCTCACCTGGGACAGACCAGCCCCAGCATTTT. The encoded protein is CASSPGTDQPQHF. The chain joins TRBV18 to TRBJ1-5; TRBD1 agrees at 7 bases. Germline lookup yields CDR1 KGHSH and CDR2 LQKENI. The CDR3 is 13 amino acids. Losses at the gene ends were 3 bases for V and 7 bases for J; bases not matched to a gene: 3.

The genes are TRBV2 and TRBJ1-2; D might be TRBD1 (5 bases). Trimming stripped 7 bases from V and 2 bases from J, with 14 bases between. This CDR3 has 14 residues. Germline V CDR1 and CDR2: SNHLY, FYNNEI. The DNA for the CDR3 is TGTGCCAGCACCTCAGGGCAGGGAAACTATGGCTACACCTTC. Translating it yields CASTSGQGNYGYTF.